Below are 5 T cell receptor beta chains sequenced from a single sample in a study of identical twins. TCRdb reanalysed the 5' RACE reads using MiXCR and keeps one entry per CDR3 protein. This sample has roughly 630,000 distinct CDR3 sequences; roughly 6.6% occur once, and the top ten carry roughly 1.6%. The sample was also linked to a second study, of yellow fever vaccine responses in identical twins.

Sample: PBMCs. All receptors derive from a woman younger than 30 in good health.

This clonotype was observed many times. At one end the junction does not follow the germline gene, possibly because of a read error. V and J are TRBV12-3 or TRBV12-4 and TRBJ2-1; maybe TRBD2 (7 bases). This CDR3 has 15 amino acids. The CDR3 bases are TGTGCCAGCAGCTTAGCGGGTCGGGGGCGCAATGAGCAGTTCTTC. This sequence encodes CASSLAGRGRNEQFF.

This clonotype was counted only a few times. This chain connects TRBV4-1 to TRBJ2-7, with 7 bases that match TRBD1. Germline-derived CDR1 and CDR2 are MGHRA and YSYEKL. The CDR3 sequence is 14 residues long. V was pared by 3 bases and J by 4 bases, with 6 bases of the junction left unmatched. DNA of the CDR3: TGCGCCAGCAGCCACTCGACAGGGTCGTACGAGCAGTACTTC. Protein: CASSHSTGSYEQYF.

This clonotype occurred many times. The V and J genes are TRBV24-1 and TRBJ2-2, with 7 bases lining up with TRBD1. Losses at the gene ends were 5 bases for V and 6 bases for J; bases not matched to a gene: 11. CDR1 is KGHDR, CDR2 SFDVKD, per germline. The CDR3 spans 16 residues. The CDR3 region is CATSAHRQGRAGELFF. DNA of the CDR3: TGTGCCACCAGTGCACACCGACAGGGTCGGGCCGGGGAGCTGTTTTTT.

This clonotype was found many times. V is TRBV10-3 and J is TRBJ1-3; tentative D call: TRBD1 (6 bases). The CDR3 runs to 15 residues. V lost 6 bases and J 0 bases, leaving 12 bases between the germline ends. CDR1 is ENHRY, CDR2 SYGVKD, per germline. DNA of the CDR3: TGTGCCATCAGCCCCGGACAGCACTCTGGAAACACCATATATTTT. Residues: CAISPGQHSGNTIYF.

This clonotype was detected a few times. The rearrangement joins TRBV6-7 to TRBJ1-4, with D hard to call. TRBV6-7 is annotated as an ORF whose role is uncertain. Trimming removed 5 bases at V and 3 bases at J, with 16 bases between. The CDR3 consists of 16 residues. The CDR3 here is CASSEDLMEANEKLFF. The DNA for the CDR3 is TGTGCCAGCAGTGAGGATCTTATGGAGGCTAATGAAAAACTGTTTTTT.